Listed below are T cell receptor beta chains from one sample, sequenced in a study of blood T cells in healthy people across ages. TCRdb re-derived calls from the 5' RACE reads in MiXCR, one entry per CDR3 protein. The data hold fewer than 2 million distinct CDR3 sequences, with roughly 43% observed a single time. The sequenced sample consisted of blood. These receptors all stem from a human donor in good health. The CDR3 runs from the conserved cysteine through the conserved F or W. The D gene is left open where the match is weak. Rows may omit the clone size; those that give it use once, few, many or a size class.

v_gene	abundance	d_gene	j_gene	CDR3aa	CDR3nt
TRBV20-1	once	TRBD2	TRBJ2-7	CSARVGAGGTFSYNEQYF	TGCAGTGCTAGAGTCGGAGCGGGGGGGACCTTCTCCTACAATGAGCAGTACTTC
TRBV11-2	few	TRBD1	TRBJ2-7	CASSLGIGTVPYEQYF	TGTGCCAGCAGCTTAGGAATAGGGACAGTCCCGTACGAGCAGTACTTC
TRBV29-1	.	.	TRBJ1-1	CGPGEVTEAFF	TGCGGCCCTGGGGAGGTCACTGAAGCTTTCTTT
TRBV15	few	.	TRBJ2-1	CATSSTGNYNEQFF	TGTGCCACCAGCAGCACCGGGAACTACAATGAGCAGTTCTTC
TRBV6-1	.	.	TRBJ2-3	CASSEGSGSTDTQYF	TGTGCCAGCAGTGAAGGGAGCGGAAGCACAGATACGCAGTATTTT
TRBV6-5	.	TRBD1	TRBJ2-5	CASRVGGAETQYF	TGTGCCAGCAGAGTAGGGGGCGCGGAGACCCAGTACTTC
TRBV18	.	.	TRBJ2-6	CASSPRITGSEGANVPTF	TGTGCCAGCTCACCGCGAATAACAGGGAGTGAAGGGGCCAACGTCCCGACTTTC
TRBV20-1	.	TRBD2	TRBJ2-1	CSATYPIAGDYNEQFF	TGCAGTGCTACCTACCCTATAGCGGGAGACTACAATGAGCAGTTCTTC
TRBV11-2	.	TRBD1	TRBJ2-7	CASSFFSTGGISYEQYF	TGTGCCAGCAGCTTTTTCTCAACAGGGGGCATCTCCTACGAGCAGTACTTC
TRBV29-1	few	.	TRBJ1-2	CSVGPSEGYGYTF	TGCAGCGTTGGCCCCTCGGAAGGCTATGGCTACACCTTC
TRBV7-9	.	.	TRBJ2-7	CARSLAINEQYF	TGTGCCAGAAGCTTAGCGATTAACGAGCAGTACTTC
TRBV29-1	few	.	TRBJ2-7	CSVLPRQDRSYEQYF	TGCAGCGTGTTGCCAAGACAGGATAGGTCCTACGAGCAGTACTTC
TRBV5-1	.	.	TRBJ2-1	CASSKSLAFPSSYNEQFF	TGCGCCAGCAGCAAATCCCTAGCGTTCCCCAGCTCCTACAATGAGCAGTTCTTC
TRBV7-2	few	.	TRBJ2-1	CASSLGSAQGDDEQFF	TGTGCCAGCAGCTTAGGATCGGCACAGGGCGATGATGAGCAGTTCTTC
TRBV10-3	.	.	TRBJ2-7	CAISPDGAGQYF	TGTGCCATCAGTCCCGACGGGGCAGGCCAGTACTTC
TRBV6-6	.	.	TRBJ1-1	CAALRGLGTEAFF	TGTGCCGCCTTAAGGGGCCTTGGGACTGAAGCTTTCTTT
TRBV10-3	few	TRBD2	TRBJ2-3	CAISENSGGAVDTQYF	TGTGCCATCAGTGAAAATAGCGGGGGGGCCGTAGATACGCAGTATTTT
TRBV7-3	few	.	TRBJ2-5	CAVPPREKETQYF	TGTGCCGTCCCTCCCCGGGAAAAAGAGACCCAGTACTTC
TRBV4-3	few	TRBD2	TRBJ2-7	CASSQEGGWIYEQYF	TGCGCCAGCAGCCAAGAGGGGGGGTGGATCTACGAGCAGTACTTC
TRBV7-7	.	.	TRBJ2-3	CASSLGLARLGDTQYF	TGTGCCAGCAGCTTAGGGTTAGCGCGGTTGGGGGATACGCAGTATTTT
TRBV6-2/TRBV6-3	.	TRBD1	TRBJ1-2	CASSYSDRDYGYTF	TGTGCCAGCAGTTACTCGGACAGGGACTATGGCTACACCTTC
TRBV7-2	.	TRBD1	TRBJ2-1	CASSYRDRGQWEQFF	TGTGCCAGCAGCTACCGGGACAGGGGGCAATGGGAGCAGTTCTTC
TRBV4-2	few	.	TRBJ2-3	CASSQVVLEADTQYF	TGTGCCAGCAGCCAAGTCGTTTTGGAGGCAGATACGCAGTATTTT
TRBV20-1	.	.	TRBJ1-2	CSARDRGNPNYGYTF	TGCAGTGCTAGAGATCGAGGGAACCCTAACTATGGCTACACCTTC
TRBV20-1	.	.	TRBJ2-7	CSARDVAGYEQYF	TGCAGTGCTAGAGATGTTGCAGGCTACGAGCAGTACTTC
TRBV4-3	.	TRBD2	TRBJ2-3	CASSNLAGGGIDTQYF	TGCGCCAGCAGCAATCTAGCGGGGGGCGGAATAGATACGCAGTATTTT
TRBV10-3	.	.	TRBJ1-1	CAISVGIEAFF	TGTGCCATCAGTGTCGGGATTGAAGCTTTCTTT